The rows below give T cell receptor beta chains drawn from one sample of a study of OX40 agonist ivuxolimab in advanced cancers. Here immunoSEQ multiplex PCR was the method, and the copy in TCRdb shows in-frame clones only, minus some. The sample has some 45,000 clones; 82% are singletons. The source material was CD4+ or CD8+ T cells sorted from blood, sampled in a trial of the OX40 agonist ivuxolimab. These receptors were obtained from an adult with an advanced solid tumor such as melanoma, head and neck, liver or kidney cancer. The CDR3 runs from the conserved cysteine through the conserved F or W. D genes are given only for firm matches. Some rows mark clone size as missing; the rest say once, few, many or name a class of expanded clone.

cdr3_nt: TGCGCCAGCAGCTTGGCAGGCGGGGGGGGCCGGGAGACCCAGTACTTC
cdr3_aa: CASSLAGGGGRETQYF
d_call: TRBD2
cdr3_length: 16
j_call: TRBJ2-5
v_call: TRBV5-1
clone_size: -

cdr3_nt: TGTGCCAGCAGCCAAACCGGTATTCTGGGGTATGGCTACACCTTC
cdr3_aa: CASSQTGILGYGYTF
d_call: -
cdr3_length: 15
j_call: TRBJ1-2
v_call: TRBV7-2
clone_size: -

cdr3_nt: TGTGCCAGTAGTATAATGGGGGTGGCAGATACGCAGTATTTT
cdr3_aa: CASSIMGVADTQYF
d_call: -
cdr3_length: 14
j_call: TRBJ2-3
v_call: TRBV19
clone_size: medium-sized

cdr3_nt: TGTGCCAGCAGTTGGGACCTCAATCAGCCCCAGCATTTT
cdr3_aa: CASSWDLNQPQHF
d_call: -
cdr3_length: 13
j_call: TRBJ1-5
v_call: TRBV6-5
clone_size: -

cdr3_nt: TGTGCCAGCAGCTTGGCAGCGCCCTATGGCTACACCTTC
cdr3_aa: CASSLAAPYGYTF
d_call: -
cdr3_length: 13
j_call: TRBJ1-2
v_call: TRBV5-6
clone_size: -

cdr3_nt: TGTGCCAGCAGTAACCCCGGGGGAGTTGGGGAGCTGTTTTTT
cdr3_aa: CASSNPGGVGELFF
d_call: -
cdr3_length: 14
j_call: TRBJ2-2
v_call: TRBV6-1
clone_size: -

cdr3_nt: TGTGCCAGCAGCTTGGATACCATTCCTGACAGGGGAGAAGGAGATACGCAGTATTTT
cdr3_aa: CASSLDTIPDRGEGDTQYF
d_call: TRBD1
cdr3_length: 19
j_call: TRBJ2-3
v_call: TRBV5-4
clone_size: few

cdr3_nt: TGTGCCAGCAGGAAACAGGGGGCGGGACAGCCCCAGCATTTT
cdr3_aa: CASRKQGAGQPQHF
d_call: TRBD1
cdr3_length: 14
j_call: TRBJ1-5
v_call: TRBV27
clone_size: -

cdr3_nt: TGCGCCAGCAGCTTCCTAGCGGGGGCCGACAATGAGCAGTTCTTC
cdr3_aa: CASSFLAGADNEQFF
d_call: TRBD2
cdr3_length: 15
j_call: TRBJ2-1
v_call: TRBV5-1
clone_size: -

cdr3_nt: TGTGCCAGCAGCTTAACCCCGGGAATAGAGCAGTTCTTC
cdr3_aa: CASSLTPGIEQFF
d_call: -
cdr3_length: 13
j_call: TRBJ2-1
v_call: TRBV7-3
clone_size: -

cdr3_nt: TGTGCCAGCAGCTTAGCGCATAGTAGCTACTACGAGCAGTACTTC
cdr3_aa: CASSLAHSSYYEQYF
d_call: -
cdr3_length: 15
j_call: TRBJ2-7
v_call: TRBV7-9
clone_size: once

cdr3_nt: TGTGCCAGCAGCGTATACCGGGCCAGCAATTGGGCCAAAAACATTCAGTACTTC
cdr3_aa: CASSVYRASNWAKNIQYF
d_call: -
cdr3_length: 18
j_call: TRBJ2-4
v_call: TRBV7-2
clone_size: -

cdr3_nt: TGCGCCAGCAGCCAAGAGGCATCGGAGTCGATAAGCAATTCACCCCTCCACTTT
cdr3_aa: CASSQEASESISNSPLHF
d_call: -
cdr3_length: 18
j_call: TRBJ1-6
v_call: TRBV4-1
clone_size: -

cdr3_nt: TGTGCCAGCAGTGACCCCGACGGACAGGCCAATTCACCCCTCCACTTT
cdr3_aa: CASSDPDGQANSPLHF
d_call: TRBD1
cdr3_length: 16
j_call: TRBJ1-6
v_call: TRBV25-1
clone_size: few

cdr3_nt: TGTGCCAGCAACGGCGGGAGTGGCACAGATACGCAGTATTTT
cdr3_aa: CASNGGSGTDTQYF
d_call: TRBD2
cdr3_length: 14
j_call: TRBJ2-3
v_call: TRBV2
clone_size: -

cdr3_nt: TGTGCCAGCAGTTTAAAAACTACCGGAGCCAATGAGCAGTTCTTC
cdr3_aa: CASSLKTTGANEQFF
d_call: -
cdr3_length: 15
j_call: TRBJ2-1
v_call: TRBV28
clone_size: -

cdr3_nt: TGTGCCAGCAGCAATACTGGGACTCCCACTGGCGAAAAACTGTTTTTT
cdr3_aa: CASSNTGTPTGEKLFF
d_call: -
cdr3_length: 16
j_call: TRBJ1-4
v_call: TRBV5-4
clone_size: once

cdr3_nt: TGTGCCAGCAAGCGGGGGGGAGAAAAACTGTTTTTT
cdr3_aa: CASKRGGEKLFF
d_call: -
cdr3_length: 12
j_call: TRBJ1-4
v_call: TRBV2
clone_size: -

cdr3_nt: TGTGCCAGCAGCGTCGGGGTTGGGACTAGCGGATTCACAGATACGCAGTATTTT
cdr3_aa: CASSVGVGTSGFTDTQYF
d_call: TRBD2
cdr3_length: 18
j_call: TRBJ2-3
v_call: TRBV9
clone_size: -

cdr3_nt: TGTGCCAGCAGCTTAGTGCCTCAAGAGACCCAGTACTTC
cdr3_aa: CASSLVPQETQYF
d_call: -
cdr3_length: 13
j_call: TRBJ2-5
v_call: TRBV7-9
clone_size: -

cdr3_nt: TGTGCCAGCAGCGACTCGGGTCGGCGCTCTGGAAACACCATATATTTT
cdr3_aa: CASSDSGRRSGNTIYF
d_call: -
cdr3_length: 16
j_call: TRBJ1-3
v_call: TRBV11-2
clone_size: -

cdr3_nt: TGTGCCAGCAGCGTAGTCGGGAGGGCCGGTCCGAACACCGGGGAGCTGTTTTTT
cdr3_aa: CASSVVGRAGPNTGELFF
d_call: TRBD2
cdr3_length: 18
j_call: TRBJ2-2
v_call: TRBV9
clone_size: -

cdr3_nt: TGTGCCAGCTCACCACCTCCCCAGGGCCTAGGGGGGGAGACCCAGTACTTC
cdr3_aa: CASSPPPQGLGGETQYF
d_call: -
cdr3_length: 17
j_call: TRBJ2-5
v_call: TRBV18
clone_size: -

cdr3_nt: TGCGCCAGCAGCTTGGCCGGAGGGACAGGGATCTCCTACGAGCAGTACTTC
cdr3_aa: CASSLAGGTGISYEQYF
d_call: TRBD1
cdr3_length: 17
j_call: TRBJ2-7
v_call: TRBV5-1
clone_size: -

cdr3_nt: TGTGCCAGCAGCAACAGGGAATATGGCTACACCTTC
cdr3_aa: CASSNREYGYTF
d_call: -
cdr3_length: 12
j_call: TRBJ1-2
v_call: TRBV28
clone_size: -

cdr3_nt: TGTGCCATCAGTGGGGTAGCTAGCGGGGGGACGATACAAGAGACCCAGTACTTC
cdr3_aa: CAISGVASGGTIQETQYF
d_call: TRBD2
cdr3_length: 18
j_call: TRBJ2-5
v_call: TRBV10-3
clone_size: -

cdr3_nt: TGTGCCAGCAGTCAGGGGGGTTTGCAAGGAAACACCATATATTTT
cdr3_aa: CASSQGGLQGNTIYF
d_call: TRBD1
cdr3_length: 15
j_call: TRBJ1-3
v_call: TRBV6-6
clone_size: once

cdr3_nt: TGTGCCAGCAGTTCCCGCCGGACAGTCCTACCGGGACTAGCGGCGAAGGGGACAGGAGATACGCAGTATTTT
cdr3_aa: CASSSRRTVLPGLAAKGTGDTQYF
d_call: TRBD2
cdr3_length: 24
j_call: TRBJ2-3
v_call: TRBV28
clone_size: -

cdr3_nt: TGTGCCAGCAGTTTAGGGGCTACTCAGGGGTGGGAGCAGTACTTC
cdr3_aa: CASSLGATQGWEQYF
d_call: -
cdr3_length: 15
j_call: TRBJ2-7
v_call: TRBV28
clone_size: -

cdr3_nt: TGTGCCAGCAGTAGCTGGGCCGGGGGCCGGAGTCAGCCCCAGCATTTT
cdr3_aa: CASSSWAGGRSQPQHF
d_call: -
cdr3_length: 16
j_call: TRBJ1-5
v_call: TRBV27
clone_size: -

cdr3_nt: TGTGCCAGCACACAAGACAGTTCCTACAATGAGCAGTTCTTC
cdr3_aa: CASTQDSSYNEQFF
d_call: -
cdr3_length: 14
j_call: TRBJ2-1
v_call: TRBV13
clone_size: few

cdr3_nt: TGTGCCAGCAGCCCCCGACTGGTCTCCTACGAGCAGTACTTC
cdr3_aa: CASSPRLVSYEQYF
d_call: -
cdr3_length: 14
j_call: TRBJ2-7
v_call: TRBV7-2
clone_size: -